Listed below are T cell receptor beta chains from one sample, sequenced in a study of blood T cell repertoires in COVID-19. Method: immunoSEQ multiplex PCR; TCRdb's copy keeps in-frame clones and lacks some. The data contain around 280,000 clones, roughly 90% of them singletons. Specimen: PBMCs or T cells enriched from blood (not recorded which). These receptors were collected from a woman between 18 and 29 years old with acute COVID-19. CDR3s include the opening cysteine and the closing phenylalanine or tryptophan. A D gene is named only where the DNA matches it firmly. The size field is filled for only some rows; it gives once, few, many or a size class.

>TRBV5-8|NA|NA|TRBJ2-5
CASKGEETQYF
TGTGCCAGCAAAGGGGAAGAGACCCAGTACTTC
>TRBV28|TRBD2|NA|TRBJ2-3
CASKVTGTSGIDTQYF
TGTGCCAGCAAAGTAACCGGGACTAGCGGGATTGATACGCAGTATTTT
>TRBV25-1|TRBD1|NA|TRBJ2-5
CASSDHHRGEGQETQYF
TGTGCCAGCAGTGATCACCACAGGGGAGAGGGCCAAGAGACCCAGTACTTC
>TRBV30|TRBD1|NA|TRBJ1-2
CAWRAGTGAPSRYTF
TGTGCCTGGAGGGCCGGGACAGGGGCACCAAGTCGCTACACCTTC
>TRBV6-2/TRBV6-3|TRBD2|NA|TRBJ2-1
CASSRPGLAGHNEQFF
TGTGCCAGCAGTAGACCGGGACTAGCGGGTCACAATGAGCAGTTCTTC
>TRBV5-5|NA|NA|TRBJ1-3
CASSLVGLHSGNTIYF
TGTGCCAGCAGCTTGGTAGGACTCCACTCTGGAAACACCATATATTTT
>TRBV30|TRBD2|NA|TRBJ2-1
CAWKRDPQVGEQFF
TGTGCCTGGAAGCGGGACCCCCAGGTCGGTGAGCAGTTCTTC
>TRBV27|NA|once|TRBJ2-7
CASREQGGHYEQYF
TGTGCCAGCAGGGAACAGGGTGGACACTACGAGCAGTACTTC
>TRBV3-1/TRBV3-2|TRBD1|NA|TRBJ1-6
CASSPSTGTEILHF
TGTGCCAGCAGCCCATCGACCGGGACAGAGATCCTCCACTTT
>TRBV3-1/TRBV3-2|TRBD1|NA|TRBJ2-7
CASSPTLLTGGDRYEQYF
TGTGCCAGCAGCCCCACCCTACTTACAGGGGGCGACCGGTACGAGCAGTACTTC
>TRBV5-4|NA|NA|TRBJ1-2
CASSLGEGGYGYTF
TGTGCCAGCAGCCTCGGGGAGGGTGGCTATGGCTACACCTTC
>TRBV30|NA|NA|TRBJ1-4
CAWQRPNEKLFF
TGTGCCTGGCAGCGGCCAAATGAAAAACTGTTTTTT
>TRBV28|NA|once|TRBJ1-2
CASSSRQNYGYTF
TGTGCCAGCAGTTCCAGGCAAAACTATGGCTACACCTTC
>TRBV21-1|NA|NA|TRBJ1-2
CASDRMTGAGGYGYTF
TGTGCCAGCGATAGGATGACAGGGGCTGGAGGGTATGGCTACACCTTC